The 28 T cell receptor beta chains in this list originate from one sample, sequenced in a study of cytomegalovirus exposure and HLA in healthy donors. Primers for the PCR totalled 60 Vbeta and 13 Jbeta. The data were produced by immunoSEQ multiplex PCR, yet TCRdb's version contains in-frame clones alone and is incomplete. Among around 190,000 clones listed, approximately 82% were seen once. The sequencing input was PBMCs. The receptors were sampled from a girl aged 2 to 9 in good health and CMV-seropositive.

The chain recombines TRBV28 with TRBJ1-1; D gene ambiguous. Trimming pared 5 bases from V and 6 bases from J, leaving 13 bases between. CDR1 and CDR2 from the germline V gene are MDHEN and SYDVKM. This CDR3 region has 13 residues. The CDR3 here is CASSLSGAPEAFF. The DNA for the CDR3 is TGTGCCAGCAGTCTTTCAGGTGCTCCTGAAGCTTTCTTT.

The chain employs TRBV5-1 and TRBJ1-1; D call uncertain. V lost 0 bases to trimming and J lost 4 bases, with 10 bases between them. Germline V gives CDR1 SGHRS, CDR2 YFSETQ. The CDR3 totals 14 residues. CDR3 loop: CASSLDQVGTEAFF. The CDR3 nucleotides are TGCGCCAGCAGCTTGGATCAGGTGGGCACTGAAGCTTTCTTT.

V gene TRBV11-3 combines with J gene TRBJ2-1, with 9 bases identical to TRBD2. Germline lookup yields CDR1 SGHNT and CDR2 YENEEA. After removal of 5 bases from V and 9 bases from J, the junction contained 5 bases not matched to a gene. The CDR3 runs 13 residues. The CDR3 nucleotides are TGTGCCAGCAGCCGAGCGGGGGGTAGTGAGCAGTTCTTC. Translation: CASSRAGGSEQFF.

This clone came up once. This chain links TRBV28 with TRBJ1-2; 7 nucleotides align to TRBD1. The CDR3 contains 17 residues. Germline CDR1 reads MDHEN; CDR2 reads SYDVKM. Trimming took 6 bases from V and 5 from J; bases not matched to a gene: 18. The CDR3 protein is CASRDGDSQARGYGYTF. The CDR3 DNA follows: TGTGCCAGCAGGGACGGGGACAGCCAGGCTCGTGGATATGGCTACACCTTC.

In its sample, this clone was seen a few times. The V gene is TRBV6-1, the J gene TRBJ1-1; 10 bases are shared with TRBD1. CDR1 is MNHNS, CDR2 SASEGT, per germline. The CDR3 totals 13 residues. Trimming took 8 bases from V and 5 from J; bases not matched to a gene: 5. The CDR3 protein is CASETGGLTEAFF. DNA for the CDR3: TGTGCCAGCGAGACAGGGGGCCTGACTGAAGCTTTCTTT.

J is TRBJ2-3 and V is TRBV9; 10 nucleotides match TRBD2. CDR3 length: 19 amino acids. From germline, CDR1 is SGDLS and CDR2 YYNGEE. V lost 1 base and J lost 4; bases outside the gene matches: 15. The CDR3 coding sequence is TGTGCCAGCAGCGTATTCTTTATCTCGGGACTAGCGAGGCCAGATACGCAGTATTTT. This sequence encodes CASSVFFISGLARPDTQYF.

V gene TRBV19 combines with J gene TRBJ1-1; TRBD1 aligns across 8 bases. The trim removed 5 bases at V and 4 bases at J, leaving 6 bases unmatched. Germline-derived CDR1 and CDR2 are LNHDA and SQIVND (reference sequence). The CDR3 extends over 14 amino acids. This CDR3 reads CASSAQQGGTEAFF. CDR3 bases: TGTGCCAGTAGTGCCCAACAGGGGGGCACTGAAGCTTTCTTT.

The J gene is TRBJ1-5, the V gene TRBV30; tentatively, D is TRBD1 (5 bases). CDR1 and CDR2 (germline): GTSNPN, SVGIG (reference sequence). The V end lost 3 bases, the J end lost 1 base, and 16 bases lay between the germline ends. There are 16 residues in the CDR3. The CDR3 DNA sequence: TGTGCCTGGAGCGGGGGACCGCCGCAGAGCAATCAGCCCCAGCATTTT. Residues: CAWSGGPPQSNQPQHF.

This chain connects TRBV6-6 to TRBJ1-2; 7 nucleotides agree with TRBD1. Germline assignment: CDR1 MNHNY and CDR2 SVGAGI (reference sequence). Trimming took 2 bases from V and 4 from J; bases not matched to a gene: 10. The CDR3 loop spans 16 amino acids. Written as DNA, the CDR3 is TGTGCCAGCAGTTACCCCCCGGGACAGTCCTCCTATGGCTACACCTTC. It codes for CASSYPPGQSSYGYTF.

This clone was seen only a few times. This chain joins TRBV19 and TRBJ1-1, with TRBD1 as a possible D gene (5 bases). V shed 7 bases and J shed 1 base, with 10 bases lying between them. The germline V gene has CDR1 LNHDA and CDR2 SQIVND (reference sequence). The CDR3 is made up of 13 amino acids. In DNA form, the CDR3 reads TGTGCCAGTAACACCGGGGGGAACACTGAAGCTTTCTTT. It specifies CASNTGGNTEAFF.

This clone appeared once. This chain uses TRBV5-1 with TRBJ2-3; D is uncertain. The CDR3 has 14 residues. V was cut by 0 bases and J by 2 bases, with 7 bases left in between. Germline assignment: CDR1 SGHRS and CDR2 YFSETQ. CDR3 residues: CASSLVTATDTQYF. As DNA, the CDR3 is TGCGCCAGCAGCTTGGTCACTGCCACAGATACGCAGTATTTT.

The J gene is TRBJ1-2, the V gene TRBV4-1; a weak D match, TRBD1 (5 bases). Germline CDR1 MGHRA, CDR2 YSYEKL. Trimming shortened V by 3 bases and J by 5 bases, and 13 bases separated the two germline ends. This CDR3 spans 14 amino acids. In DNA, the CDR3 is TGCGCCAGCAGCCAGCCAGGGATCGGGTATGGCTACACCTTC. It codes for CASSQPGIGYGYTF.

This clone appeared once. This chain joins TRBV6-5 and TRBJ1-1, with TRBD1 as a possible D gene (6 bases). Trimming took 1 base from V and 4 from J, leaving 13 bases between them. CDR3 size: 15 residues. From germline, CDR1 is MNHEY and CDR2 SVGAGI. The CDR3 DNA reads TGTGCCAGCAGTTACTTCGAGGGGGTTGGCACTGAAGCTTTCTTT. It yields the protein CASSYFEGVGTEAFF.

This clone was seen a handful of times. The V call is TRBV28, the J call TRBJ2-1, with TRBD1 matching over 10 bases. The V and J ends lost 4 bases and 10 bases, in that order; junction bases with no gene match: 1. Germline loops: CDR1 MDHEN, CDR2 SYDVKM. The CDR3 extends over 12 amino acids. The CDR3 sequence is CASSSTGGEQFF. The CDR3 DNA reads as TGTGCCAGCAGTTCGACAGGGGGCGAGCAGTTCTTC.

The genes are TRBV7-2 and TRBJ2-1; maybe TRBD2 (7 bases). CDR1 and CDR2 (germline): SGHTA, FQGNSA. V gave up 1 base and J gave up 4 bases, with 23 bases separating them. The CDR3 covers 19 residues. The CDR3 sequence: CASSLGGWVGGAPYNEQFF. Here the CDR3 DNA reads TGTGCCAGCAGCTTAGGGGGATGGGTGGGGGGGGCCCCGTACAATGAGCAGTTCTTC.

The chain couples TRBV6-1 to TRBJ2-7, with D possibly matching TRBD1 (5 bases). Germline V gene lookup returns CDR1 MNHNS and CDR2 SASEGT. The V and J ends lost 10 bases and 2 bases respectively, with 21 bases between them. This CDR3 is 15 amino acids long. As DNA, the CDR3 is TGTGCCAACACGCCTAAGACAGCTGTGCCCTACGAGCAGTACTTC. Protein sequence: CANTPKTAVPYEQYF.

V is TRBV11-2 and J is TRBJ1-2; TRBD1 aligns across 8 bases. Unmatched junction bases numbered 3, after V lost 6 bases and J lost 3 bases. Germline CDR1 is SGHAT and CDR2 is FQNNGV. The CDR3 is 13 residues long. The CDR3 DNA is TGTGCCAGCAGAGAGACAGGGGACTATGGCTACACCTTC. Protein product: CASRETGDYGYTF.

The chain combines TRBV5-1 with TRBJ2-7; tentatively, D is TRBD2 (6 bases). Trimming removed 4 bases from V and 1 base from J, with 24 bases in between. Germline assignment: CDR1 SGHRS and CDR2 YFSETQ. This CDR3 contains 18 residues. DNA for the CDR3: TGCGCCAGCAGCAAGACTTTGACCTCGGGGCGGGATTCCTACGAGCAGTACTTC. Amino acid sequence: CASSKTLTSGRDSYEQYF.

The rearrangement uses TRBV28 and TRBJ2-1; 7 bases match TRBD1. This CDR3 comprises 16 residues. Germline lookup yields CDR1 MDHEN and CDR2 SYDVKM. V lost 5 bases and J lost 4; bases outside the gene matches: 11. Here the CDR3 DNA reads TGTGCCAGCAGTCCTCCAGGGGGTTGGGAATACAATGAGCAGTTCTTC. Protein: CASSPPGGWEYNEQFF.

This sequence joins TRBV25-1 and TRBJ2-1, with a tentative D call TRBD2 (6 bases). In germline, CDR1 is MGHDK, CDR2 SYGVNS. This CDR3 is built from 14 residues. V was shortened by 4 bases and J by 3 bases, with 10 bases between the two germline ends. CDR3 region: CASSGSGNYNEQFF. The CDR3 DNA follows: TGTGCCAGCAGTGGTAGCGGAAACTACAATGAGCAGTTCTTC. The full variable domain, completed using reference TRBV25-1 and TRBJ2-1, is EADIYQTPRYLVIGTGKKITLECSQTMGHDKMYWYQQDPGMELHLIHYSYGVNSTEKGDLSSESTVSRIRTEHFPLTLESARPSHTSQYLCASSGSGNYNEQFFGPGTRLTVL.

This rearrangement joins TRBV11-3 to TRBJ2-1, with 7 bases matching TRBD1. The germline V gene has CDR1 SGHNT and CDR2 YENEEA. V trimming: 5 bases; J trimming: 4 bases; junction bases outside the gene matches: 11. The CDR3 has 16 amino acids. The CDR3 bases are TGTGCCAGCAGCACCGCCGGGACAGAAGTTTACAATGAGCAGTTCTTC. This codes for CASSTAGTEVYNEQFF.

The J gene is TRBJ1-5, the V gene TRBV19; D is undetermined. V was trimmed by 6 bases and J by 3 bases, leaving 9 bases between them. The CDR3 totals 13 residues. The germline gives CDR1 LNHDA, CDR2 SQIVND (reference sequence). CDR3 region: CASSSQNNQPQHF. CDR3 DNA: TGTGCCAGTAGCTCACAGAACAATCAGCCCCAGCATTTT.

The J gene is TRBJ2-5, the V gene TRBV11-3, with 7 bases fitting TRBD2. This CDR3 comprises 19 residues. Germline-derived CDR1 and CDR2 are SGHNT and YENEEA. The trim removed 1 base at V and 2 bases at J, leaving 16 bases unmatched. The CDR3 region has the DNA TGTGCCAGCAGCTTAGTCCGGGGGTTCGGGCTAGCGGCACAAGAGACCCAGTACTTC. It yields the protein CASSLVRGFGLAAQETQYF.

This clone turned up a few times. V is TRBV25-1 and J is TRBJ2-5; 7 positions match TRBD1. The CDR3 is made up of 14 amino acids. Trimming cost V 6 bases and J 3 bases; bases outside gene matches: 7. CDR1 is MGHDK and CDR2 is SYGVNS in the germline V gene. Written as DNA, the CDR3 is TGTGCCAGCAGGACCCCCGGGACAGAAGAGACCCAGTACTTC. Protein sequence: CASRTPGTEETQYF.

This clone was observed once. The chain combines TRBV7-9 with TRBJ1-1; TRBD1 matches 10 bases. CDR3 length: 12 amino acids. Germline V gene data show CDR1 as SEHNR and CDR2 as FQNEAQ (reference sequence). J lost 10 bases, V lost 4 bases, and 3 bases had no gene match. CDR3 nucleotide sequence: TGTGCCAGCAGCTCACGGGACAGGGGAGCTTTCTTT. It is translated as CASSSRDRGAFF.

The chain couples TRBV7-2 to TRBJ1-1; D is unresolved. The CDR3 is made up of 16 amino acids. Looked up from germline, CDR1 is SGHTA and CDR2 is FQGNSA. Trimming left V 5 bases short and J 5 bases short, with 21 bases between. The CDR3 spells CASSADAPSGATEAFF. CDR3 bases: TGTGCCAGCAGCGCAGACGCACCATCGGGTGCGACTGAAGCTTTCTTT.

The rearrangement uses TRBV11-3 and TRBJ1-2; unclear D gene. This CDR3 is 11 amino acids long. Germline V lookup: CDR1 SGHNT, CDR2 YENEEA. V was shortened by 4 bases and J by 9 bases, with 9 bases between the two germline ends. CDR3: CASSSAVSYTF. DNA for the CDR3: TGTGCCAGCAGCTCAGCGGTGAGCTACACCTTC. The whole variable domain, filled in from reference TRBV11-3 and TRBJ1-2, reads EAGVVQSPRYKIIEKKQPVAFWCNPISGHNTLYWYLQNLGQGPELLIRYENEEAVDDSQLPKDRFSAERLKGVDSTLKIQPAELGDSAVYLCASSSAVSYTFGSGTRLTVV.

The sample holds one count of this clone. The genes are TRBV7-6 and TRBJ2-7; 9 nucleotides match TRBD1. V shed 7 bases and J 5 bases; nucleotides not matched to a gene: 9. CDR1 SGHVS and CDR2 FNYEAQ come from the germline V gene. The CDR3 runs 14 residues. CDR3 nucleotide sequence: TGTGCCAGCAACTCCGGACAGGGGTGGGACGAGCAGTACTTC. It translates to CASNSGQGWDEQYF.